A single sample gave rise to the 24 T cell receptor beta chains below, sequenced in a study of CD8 T cells in ankylosing spondylitis. Study-wide points: Seemingly distinctive of ankylosing spondylitis blood was a TCR beta motif formed by eight highly homologous variants.

MiXCR was run by TCRdb on the 5' RACE reads, yielding one entry per CDR3 protein. The sample holds about 800,000 distinct CDR3 sequences, roughly 12% seen once. These receptors' targets are unknown. Input material: blood, either unsorted or a sorted T cell fraction (not recorded which). Receptors were obtained from a male donor with ankylosing spondylitis.

In this sample, this clonotype turned up many times. CDR3 DNA sequence: TGTGCCAGCAGTTTTCGACATGGGGAGCAGTACTTC. Amino acid sequence: CASSFRHGEQYF. The V gene is TRBV12-3 or TRBV12-4, the J gene TRBJ2-7; D ambiguous. Trimming took off 3 bases at V and 7 bases at J, with 10 bases between the two ends. The CDR3 totals 12 residues.

DNA for the CDR3: TGCAGTGCGCGCGGGGGGACAATGCAGCCCCAGCATTTT. Translated: CSARGGTMQPQHF. This chain links TRBV20-1 with TRBJ1-5; weak D call: TRBD1 (6 bases). The length of the CDR3 is 13 residues. Trimming left V 6 bases short and J 7 bases short, with 16 bases between. CDR1 and CDR2 (germline): DFQATT, SNEGSKA (reference sequence).

This clonotype showed up just a few times. V usage is TRBV20-1 and J usage is TRBJ1-2; D is unresolved. The CDR3 is 12 residues long. Trimming took 3 bases from V and 4 from J, leaving 9 bases between them. Germline V gives CDR1 DFQATT, CDR2 SNEGSKA (reference sequence). Here the CDR3 reads CSASARTYGYTF. The CDR3 DNA follows: TGCAGTGCTAGTGCACGAACCTATGGCTACACCTTC.

This clonotype was detected many times. The chain employs TRBV7-3 and TRBJ1-6; D is unclear. V lost 1 base, J lost 8 bases, and 6 bases lay in between. CDR3 length: 13 amino acids. CDR1 and CDR2 from the germline V gene are SGHTA and FQGTGA. The CDR3 DNA reads TGTGCCAGCAGCTTAATTACGGATTCACCCCTCCACTTT. Its translation: CASSLITDSPLHF. The variable domain in full, completed from reference TRBV7-3 and TRBJ1-6, reads GAGVSQTPSNKVTEKGKYVELRCDPISGHTALYWYRQSLGQGPEFLIYFQGTGAADDSGLPNDRFFAVRPEGSVSTLKIQRTERGDSAVYLCASSLITDSPLHFGNGTRLTVT.

A few counts support this clonotype. This chain joins TRBV20-1 and TRBJ2-7; 10 positions agree with TRBD1. The V gene's germline CDR1 is DFQATT and CDR2 SNEGSKA (reference sequence). The CDR3 covers 14 residues. Trimming took 2 bases from V and 4 from J; bases not matched to a gene: 5. CDR3 in amino acids: CSARFGTGVYEQYF. CDR3 bases: TGCAGTGCTAGATTTGGGACAGGGGTTTACGAGCAGTACTTC.

The gene calls are TRBV12-3 or TRBV12-4 and TRBJ2-4; D remains unclear. V lost 1 base, J lost 6 bases, and 10 bases lay in between. The CDR3 spans 14 residues. As DNA, the CDR3 is TGTGCCAGCAGTTTAGGTCTCACCCGAAACATTCAGTACTTC. This gives the protein CASSLGLTRNIQYF.

V and J are TRBV6-5 and TRBJ2-2, with 9 nucleotides matching TRBD1. The germline V gene has CDR1 MNHEY and CDR2 SVGAGI. This CDR3 is built from 16 residues. The trim removed 2 bases at V and 1 base at J, leaving 2 bases unmatched. CDR3 sequence (DNA): TGTGCCAGCAGTTACCTGGGACAGGGGAACACCGGGGAGCTGTTTTTT. It translates to CASSYLGQGNTGELFF.

This clonotype was seen a handful of times. This rearrangement joins TRBV4-3 to TRBJ1-1; maybe TRBD1 (6 bases). Trimming stripped 2 bases from V and 2 bases from J, with 18 bases between. The CDR3 length is 17 residues. Germline lookup yields CDR1 LGHNA and CDR2 YSLEER. The CDR3 nucleotides read TGCGCCAGCAGCCAATCACCACTCAGGGGAGGAAACACTGAAGCTTTCTTT. Residues: CASSQSPLRGGNTEAFF.

This clonotype was found many times. This chain uses TRBV12-3 or TRBV12-4 with TRBJ2-7, with TRBD1 matching 7 bases. This CDR3 contains 15 residues. V gave up 0 bases and J gave up 6 bases; unmatched junction bases: 8. DNA for the CDR3: TGTGCCAGCAGTTTAGCGGGGACAGAGTACGGCGAGCAGTACTTC. It translates to CASSLAGTEYGEQYF.

A few counts support this clonotype. J is TRBJ1-1 and V is TRBV20-1; D ambiguous. V gave up 6 bases and J gave up 3 bases, with 8 bases separating them. Germline V gene lookup returns CDR1 DFQATT and CDR2 SNEGSKA (reference sequence). The CDR3 runs 11 residues. Here the CDR3 reads CSAEGYTEAFF. CDR3 DNA: TGCAGTGCAGAGGGCTACACTGAAGCTTTCTTT.

The chain is built from TRBV5-5 and TRBJ2-6, with a weak D call TRBD1 (6 bases). CDR1 and CDR2 (germline): SGHKS, YYEKEE (reference sequence). Trimming left V 4 bases short and J 3 bases short, with 14 bases between. The CDR3 is 16 residues long. CDR3 DNA: TGTGCCAGCAGCGATCACAGGGTCGGTGGGGCCAACGTCCTGACTTTC. Protein product: CASSDHRVGGANVLTF.

In its sample, this clonotype was seen a few times. In nucleotides, the CDR3 is TGTGCCAGCAGCTGGGAACCGCAGGGCGGCTATGGCTACACCTTC. The encoded protein is CASSWEPQGGYGYTF. J is TRBJ1-2 and V is TRBV5-6; possible D gene TRBD1, 5 bases. CDR3 size: 15 residues. Germline assignment: CDR1 SGHDT and CDR2 YYEEEE. Trimming removed 3 bases at V and 4 bases at J, with 16 bases between.

This clonotype was found a few times. V is TRBV20-1 and J is TRBJ1-2; D may be TRBD1 (5 bases). Germline V gene lookup returns CDR1 DFQATT and CDR2 SNEGSKA (reference sequence). V dropped 4 bases and J dropped 4 bases, with 13 bases sitting between them. This CDR3 spans 13 amino acids. The CDR3 DNA reads TGCAGTGCTATCCTGTCGGGGGGCTATGGCTACACCTTC. Translated, it gives CSAILSGGYGYTF.

The genes are TRBV7-2 and TRBJ2-7; D gene ambiguous. The ends were cut back, 0 bases at V and 3 bases at J, with 9 bases in the middle. Germline assignment: CDR1 SGHTA and CDR2 FQGNSA. This CDR3 contains 14 residues. DNA for the CDR3: TGTGCCAGCAGCTTAGCTTCGCAGCTCTACGAGCAGTACTTC. It encodes CASSLASQLYEQYF.

In its sample, this clonotype was seen a few times. The rearrangement joins TRBV6-2 or TRBV6-3 to TRBJ1-1; D remains ambiguous. Trimming removed 6 bases at V and 1 base at J, with 15 bases between. The germline CDR1 and CDR2 sequences are MNHEY and SVGEGT. This CDR3 has 15 residues. This CDR3 is CASSPYPLGNTEAFF. The CDR3 DNA reads TGTGCCAGCAGCCCCTATCCCCTCGGGAACACTGAAGCTTTCTTT.

The CDR3, as DNA: TGCGCCAGCAGCTCGGCCAGGGGGGACCTTTTTACCGAGCAGTACTTC. This codes for CASSSARGDLFTEQYF. The J gene is TRBJ2-7, the V gene TRBV5-1, with TRBD1 as a possible D gene (7 bases). Trimming took 3 bases from V and 6 from J, leaving 22 bases between them. CDR1 is SGHRS and CDR2 is YFSETQ in the germline V gene. The CDR3 length is 16 residues.

This clonotype was counted between two and nine times. The genes are TRBV20-1 and TRBJ2-5, with TRBD2 as a possible D gene (5 bases). This CDR3 is 16 amino acids long. Trimming shortened V by 0 bases and J by 1 base, and 15 bases separated the two germline ends. Germline values: CDR1 DFQATT, CDR2 SNEGSKA (reference sequence). The CDR3 nucleotides read TGCAGTGCTAGAGATCCCCTCCGGGAAACCCAAGAGACCCAGTACTTC. This codes for CSARDPLRETQETQYF.

This clonotype was detected a few times. The chain is built from TRBV24-1 and TRBJ2-3; D ambiguous. Between the trimmed V and J ends, which lost 0 bases and 9 bases, there was a span of 9 bases. The CDR3 runs 13 residues. Germline CDR1 is KGHDR and CDR2 is SFDVKD. CDR3 sequence reads: CATSDLRYLTQYF. DNA of the CDR3: TGTGCCACCAGTGATTTGAGGTACTTGACGCAGTATTTT.

This clonotype was detected only a few times. The gene calls are TRBV5-1 and TRBJ1-1, with D possibly being TRBD1 (5 bases). V was trimmed by 3 bases and J by 4 bases, leaving 19 bases between them. The CDR3 contains 16 residues. CDR1 SGHRS and CDR2 YFSETQ come from the germline V gene. CDR3 sequence reads: CASSWTGGILGTEAFF. The CDR3 nucleotides read TGCGCCAGCAGCTGGACTGGGGGGATCTTGGGCACTGAAGCTTTCTTT.

This clonotype was recorded a few times. The chain employs TRBV5-1 and TRBJ1-4; TRBD1 is a possible D gene (6 bases). Germline lookup yields CDR1 SGHRS and CDR2 YFSETQ. Trimming cost V 0 bases and J 3 bases, with 18 bases left between them. This CDR3 has 18 amino acids. The CDR3 nucleotides are TGCGCCAGCAGCTTGGGGGGGCGCACCTCTTCGGCTAATGAAAAACTGTTTTTT. The encoded protein is CASSLGGRTSSANEKLFF.

The chain joins TRBV7-9 to TRBJ2-3; possible D gene TRBD2, 5 bases. Trimming left V 6 bases short and J 0 bases short, with 13 bases between. There are 15 residues in the CDR3. Germline CDR1 SEHNR, CDR2 FQNEAQ (reference sequence). CDR3 nucleotides: TGTGCCAGCAGACGACTATTATTAAGCACAGATACGCAGTATTTT. It yields the protein CASRRLLLSTDTQYF.

This chain uses TRBV5-6 with TRBJ2-7; 9 positions match TRBD1. CDR1 is SGHDT, CDR2 YYEEEE, per germline. The V segment lost 3 bases and the J segment 5 bases; nucleotides outside the gene matches: 3. The CDR3 runs 13 residues. Here the CDR3 DNA reads TGTGCCAGCAGCTCCCGGGACAGGGACGAGCAGTACTTC. Translating it yields CASSSRDRDEQYF.

The genes are TRBV10-1 and TRBJ2-3; TRBD2 is a possible D gene (5 bases). The length of the CDR3 is 13 residues. Trimming took 7 bases from V and 6 from J, leaving 14 bases between them. The germline V gene encodes CDR1 WNHNN and CDR2 SYGVQD (reference sequence). CDR3 bases: TGCGCCAGCACGAGGGAATTAAGCGATACGCAGTATTTT. Translation gives CASTRELSDTQYF.

The genes are TRBV7-8 and TRBJ1-2; no definite D call. V was cut by 0 bases and J by 2 bases, with 10 bases left in between. Looked up from germline, CDR1 is SGHVS and CDR2 is FQNEAQ. The CDR3 sequence is 15 residues long. CDR3 loop: CASSLARAGNYGYTF. The CDR3 DNA is TGTGCCAGCAGCTTAGCGCGGGCGGGGAACTATGGCTACACCTTC.